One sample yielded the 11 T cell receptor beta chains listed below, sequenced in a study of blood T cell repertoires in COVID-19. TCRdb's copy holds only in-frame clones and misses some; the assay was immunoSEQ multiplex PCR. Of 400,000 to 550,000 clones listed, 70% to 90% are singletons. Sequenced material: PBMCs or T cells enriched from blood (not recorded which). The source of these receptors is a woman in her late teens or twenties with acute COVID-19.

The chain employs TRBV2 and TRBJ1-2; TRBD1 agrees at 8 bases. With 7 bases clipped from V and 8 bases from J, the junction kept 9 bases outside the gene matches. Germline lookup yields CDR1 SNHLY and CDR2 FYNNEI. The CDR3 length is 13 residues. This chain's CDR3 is CASIAGGAGGYTF. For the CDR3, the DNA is TGTGCCAGCATTGCAGGGGGCGCGGGGGGCTACACCTTC.

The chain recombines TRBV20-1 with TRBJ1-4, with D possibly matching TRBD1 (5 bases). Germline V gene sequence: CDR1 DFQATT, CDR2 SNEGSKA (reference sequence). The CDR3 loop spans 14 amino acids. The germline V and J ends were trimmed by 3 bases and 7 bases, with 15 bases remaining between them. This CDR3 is CSASYRTSSEKLFF. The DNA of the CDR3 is TGCAGTGCTAGTTACAGGACCTCTTCTGAAAAACTGTTTTTT.

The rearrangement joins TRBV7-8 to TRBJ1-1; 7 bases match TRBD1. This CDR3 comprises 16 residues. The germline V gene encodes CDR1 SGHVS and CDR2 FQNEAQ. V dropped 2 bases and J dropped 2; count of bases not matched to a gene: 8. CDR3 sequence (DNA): TGTGCCAGCAGCTTACAGGCTTCAGGGGGTAACACTGAAGCTTTCTTT. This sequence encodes CASSLQASGGNTEAFF.

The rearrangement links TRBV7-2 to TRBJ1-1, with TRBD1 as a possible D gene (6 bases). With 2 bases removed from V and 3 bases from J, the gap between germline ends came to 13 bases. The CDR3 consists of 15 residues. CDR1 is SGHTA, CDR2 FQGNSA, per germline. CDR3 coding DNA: TGTGCCAGCAGCTTATTGGGGGCTCGGGACACTGAAGCTTTCTTT. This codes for CASSLLGARDTEAFF.

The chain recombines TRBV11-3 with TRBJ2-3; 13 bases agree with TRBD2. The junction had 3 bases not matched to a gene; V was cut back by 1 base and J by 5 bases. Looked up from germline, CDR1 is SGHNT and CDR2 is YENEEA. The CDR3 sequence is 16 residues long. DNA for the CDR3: TGTGCCAGCAGCTTAGGACTAGCGGGGGGTAAAGATACGCAGTATTTT. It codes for CASSLGLAGGKDTQYF. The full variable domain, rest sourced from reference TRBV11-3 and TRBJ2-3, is EAGVVQSPRYKIIEKKQPVAFWCNPISGHNTLYWYLQNLGQGPELLIRYENEEAVDDSQLPKDRFSAERLKGVDSTLKIQPAELGDSAVYLCASSLGLAGGKDTQYFGPGTRLTVL.

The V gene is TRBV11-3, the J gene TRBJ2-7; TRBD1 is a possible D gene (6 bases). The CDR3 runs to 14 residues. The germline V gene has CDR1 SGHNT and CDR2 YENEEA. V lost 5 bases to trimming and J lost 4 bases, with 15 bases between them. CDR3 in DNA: TGTGCCAGCAGCGGGGGCCCACCTATGTACGAGCAGTACTTC. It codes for CASSGGPPMYEQYF. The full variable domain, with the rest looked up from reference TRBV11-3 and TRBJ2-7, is EAGVVQSPRYKIIEKKQPVAFWCNPISGHNTLYWYLQNLGQGPELLIRYENEEAVDDSQLPKDRFSAERLKGVDSTLKIQPAELGDSAVYLCASSGGPPMYEQYFGPGTRLTVT.

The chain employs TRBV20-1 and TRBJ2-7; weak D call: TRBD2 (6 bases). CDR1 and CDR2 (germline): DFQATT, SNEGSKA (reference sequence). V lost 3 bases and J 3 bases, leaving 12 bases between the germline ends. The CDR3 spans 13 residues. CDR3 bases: TGCAGTGCTAGTGGCAGGGAGGTCTACGAGCAGTACTTC. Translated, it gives CSASGREVYEQYF.

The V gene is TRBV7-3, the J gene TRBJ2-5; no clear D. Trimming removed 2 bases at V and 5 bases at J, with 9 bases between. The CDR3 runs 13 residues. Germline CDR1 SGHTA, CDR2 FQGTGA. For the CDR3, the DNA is TGTGCCAGCAGCTTATCAATTCAGGAGACCCAGTACTTC. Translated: CASSLSIQETQYF.

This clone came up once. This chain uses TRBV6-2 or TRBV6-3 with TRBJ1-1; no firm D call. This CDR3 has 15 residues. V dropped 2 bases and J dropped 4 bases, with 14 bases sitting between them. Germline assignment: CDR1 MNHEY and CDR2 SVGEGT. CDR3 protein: CASSYRGGGGTEAFF. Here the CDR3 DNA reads TGTGCCAGCAGTTACCGAGGCGGAGGCGGCACTGAAGCTTTCTTT.

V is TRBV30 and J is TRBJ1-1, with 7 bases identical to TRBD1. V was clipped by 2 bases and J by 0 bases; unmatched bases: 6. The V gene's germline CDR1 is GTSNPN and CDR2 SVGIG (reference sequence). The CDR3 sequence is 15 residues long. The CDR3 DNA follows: TGTGCCTGGAGTCCTCCGACAGGGCTGAACACTGAAGCTTTCTTT. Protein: CAWSPPTGLNTEAFF.

The DNA for the CDR3 is TGTGCCTTTAGTCCCGGGAGATTTCCAACTAATGAAAAACTGTTTTTT. Its protein is CAFSPGRFPTNEKLFF. The chain joins TRBV30 to TRBJ1-4, with D unresolved. The CDR3 is made up of 16 amino acids. V lost 7 bases, J lost 0 bases, and 18 bases lay in between. Germline CDR1 reads GTSNPN; CDR2 reads SVGIG (reference sequence).